This T cell receptor beta chain is from a study of blood T cell repertoires in COVID-19. On the study more broadly: Material from acute and convalescent COVID-19 was sourced from the United States, Italy and Spain.

On this clone: A much larger clonotype is one base distant, so this may be a read error.

Germline CDR1 MNHEY, CDR2 SMNVEV (reference sequence). Losses at the gene ends were 2 bases for V and 2 bases for J; bases not matched to a gene: 0. The CDR3 is 14 residues long. Profiling relied on immunoSEQ multiplex PCR, and the TCRdb table lists in-frame clones only, not all of them. The sample lists about 150,000 clones; around 79% were seen once. The source is a man aged 45-65 years with active or convalescent COVID-19. The V and J genes are TRBV27 and TRBJ2-7; the match to TRBD1 covers 10 bases. The material sequenced was peripheral blood. The CDR3 sequence is CASSLGTGAYEQYF. The CDR3 DNA follows: TGTGCCAGCAGTTTAGGGACAGGGGCCTACGAGCAGTACTTC.